This T cell receptor beta chain was identified in a study of T cell repertoires in cytomegalovirus infection. Study at large: Researchers turned to recently identified HLA-C-restricted CMV epitopes as well as well-studied HLA-B-restricted ones.

One entry per CDR3 protein, called by TCRdb with MiXCR from the reads. The repertoire consists of about 830,000 distinct CDR3 sequences, with around a third occurring once and the leading ten covering around 12%. This clonotype was counted only a few times. Its antigen remains unidentified. Germline assignment: CDR1 LGHNT and CDR2 FRNRAP. The germline V and J ends were trimmed by 3 bases and 2 bases, with 10 bases remaining between them. The CDR3 loop spans 14 amino acids. This clonotype was obtained from a human donor in good health (CMV status not recorded). Some clones in this sample may be carry-over from other donors' samples. The specimen comprised cultured CD8+ T cells from PBMCs, sampled from culture after CMV antigen stimulation. The chain has TRBV12-5 and TRBJ1-2, with D perhaps TRBD1 (5 bases). CDR3 in amino acids: CASGLFSGNYGYTF. CDR3 coding DNA: TGTGCTAGTGGTTTATTTTCAGGGAACTATGGCTACACCTTC. The full variable domain, completed using reference TRBV12-5 and TRBJ1-2, is DARVTQTPRHKVTEMGQEVTMRCQPILGHNTVFWYRQTMMQGLELLAYFRNRAPLDDSGMPKDRFSAEMPDATLATLKIQPSEPRDSAVYFCASGLFSGNYGYTFGSGTRLTVV.